A selection of T cell receptor beta chains follows, all from one sample in a study of tumor and adjacent non-tumor tissue in lung cancer. MiXCR, run by TCRdb on the multiplex PCR reads, gives a single entry per CDR3 protein. The sample contains 85,000 to 130,000 distinct CDR3 sequences, 65% of which appear only once. Sequenced sample: distant non-tumor lung tissue. Source of these receptors: a man aged 30-40 years with non-small cell lung cancer. Each CDR3 is given with its conserved first and last residue. The D gene is left open where the match is weak. A row's size may be missing; if present it is once, few, many or a size class.

CDR3 DNA: TGTGCCAGCACCTCGACTGCTACCTACAATGTGCAGTTCTTC
CDR3 protein: CASTSTATYNVQFF
D gene: .
clone size: .
V gene: TRBV5-4
J gene: TRBJ2-1

CDR3 DNA: TGTGCCAGCAGTACCTTTCTCGGAGGGGGGGGCTACACCTTC
CDR3 protein: CASSTFLGGGGYTF
D gene: .
clone size: many
V gene: TRBV6-5
J gene: TRBJ1-2

CDR3 DNA: TGTGCCAGCAGTTCCCGGGGCAGACTAGACACCGGGGGGCTGCTTTTT
CDR3 protein: CASSSRGRLDTGGLLF
D gene: .
clone size: .
V gene: TRBV11-3
J gene: TRBJ2-2

CDR3 DNA: TGTGCCAGCAGTACCGGGGCTAGCCTTTCCTACGGGCAGTACTTC
CDR3 protein: CASSTGASLSYGQYF
D gene: .
clone size: .
V gene: TRBV6-1
J gene: TRBJ2-7

CDR3 DNA: TGCATTGCTAGAGATCCACGGGGGCCCCCCGGGGCCCAGTACTTC
CDR3 protein: CIARDPRGPPGAQYF
D gene: .
clone size: .
V gene: TRBV20-1
J gene: TRBJ2-5

CDR3 DNA: TGTGCCCGCAGCTTATATGCATCAGTTGATGAGCAGTTCTTT
CDR3 protein: CARSLYASVDEQFF
D gene: .
clone size: once
V gene: TRBV11-3
J gene: TRBJ2-1

CDR3 DNA: TGCAGCGTAGCCGGGACTAGCGGGGGTGTCGGCACAGATACGCAGTATTTT
CDR3 protein: CSVAGTSGGVGTDTQYF
D gene: TRBD2
clone size: .
V gene: TRBV29-1
J gene: TRBJ2-3

CDR3 DNA: TGTGTCAGTGGACTCTCACATAGCTCCTACAATGAGCAGTTCTTC
CDR3 protein: CVSGLSHSSYNEQFF
D gene: .
clone size: .
V gene: TRBV11-2
J gene: TRBJ2-1

CDR3 DNA: TGTAGTGCTAGATACAATCAGGGGGACTCGTATAGGACAGATACGCAGTATTTT
CDR3 protein: CSARYNQGDSYRTDTQYF
D gene: .
clone size: .
V gene: TRBV20-1
J gene: TRBJ2-3

CDR3 DNA: TGTGCCAGTAGCCTGGGACAGGGGAACGAGCTGTACTTC
CDR3 protein: CASSLGQGNELYF
D gene: TRBD1
clone size: .
V gene: TRBV5-6
J gene: TRBJ2-7

CDR3 DNA: TGTGCCAGCAGCTTTGGGACTCAAGAGACCCAGTACTTC
CDR3 protein: CASSFGTQETQYF
D gene: .
clone size: .
V gene: TRBV11-3
J gene: TRBJ2-5

CDR3 DNA: TGTGCCGGCAGCGCCTTACTAGCGGGGAGCACAGATACGCAGTATTTT
CDR3 protein: CAGSALLAGSTDTQYF
D gene: TRBD2
clone size: once
V gene: TRBV9
J gene: TRBJ2-3

CDR3 DNA: TGCAGTGCTATGGGGCGGATTCAAGAGATCCAGTACTTC
CDR3 protein: CSAMGRIQEIQYF
D gene: .
clone size: .
V gene: TRBV20-1
J gene: TRBJ2-5

CDR3 DNA: TGTGCCAGCAGCTCCGGGGGTCGGGGTATTTACAATGAGCAGTTCTTC
CDR3 protein: CASSSGGRGIYNEQFF
D gene: .
clone size: .
V gene: TRBV11-1
J gene: TRBJ2-1

CDR3 DNA: TGTGCCAGCAGTCACACGACAGGGGATAACTATGGCTGCACCTTC
CDR3 protein: CASSHTTGDNYGCTF
D gene: TRBD1
clone size: .
V gene: TRBV6-5
J gene: TRBJ1-2

CDR3 DNA: TGCAGTGCTCCCCCGATGCGGGTAACAGATACGCAGTATTTT
CDR3 protein: CSAPPMRVTDTQYF
D gene: .
clone size: .
V gene: TRBV20-1
J gene: TRBJ2-3

CDR3 DNA: TGTGCCAGCAGCGACCTGGACACCACCCATGAGCAGTTCTTC
CDR3 protein: CASSDLDTTHEQFF
D gene: .
clone size: once
V gene: TRBV11-1
J gene: TRBJ2-1

CDR3 DNA: TGCAGCTTTAGAGAGGACCGGAGCTCCTACAATGAGCAGTTCTTC
CDR3 protein: CSFREDRSSYNEQFF
D gene: .
clone size: many
V gene: TRBV29-1
J gene: TRBJ2-1

CDR3 DNA: TGTGCCAGCAGCTCCGGACAGTCCACACAAGAGACCCAGTACTTC
CDR3 protein: CASSSGQSTQETQYF
D gene: .
clone size: .
V gene: TRBV7-8
J gene: TRBJ2-5

CDR3 DNA: TGCGCCAGCAGCTCGGCCGGTAGGAACAGCCGCCAAGAGACCCAGTACTTC
CDR3 protein: CASSSAGRNSRQETQYF
D gene: .
clone size: many
V gene: TRBV5-1
J gene: TRBJ2-5

CDR3 DNA: TGCGCCAGCAGCCAAGACCCCGGACATGCCTATGGCTACACCTTC
CDR3 protein: CASSQDPGHAYGYTF
D gene: .
clone size: few
V gene: TRBV4-1
J gene: TRBJ1-2

CDR3 DNA: TGTGCCAGCAGCTTGAGACAGAATAACTATGGCTACACCTTC
CDR3 protein: CASSLRQNNYGYTF
D gene: .
clone size: .
V gene: TRBV11-2
J gene: TRBJ1-2

CDR3 DNA: TGTGCCAGCAACTCACAGGGGGCATCCGGGGAGCTGCTTTTT
CDR3 protein: CASNSQGASGELLF
D gene: TRBD1
clone size: .
V gene: TRBV5-4
J gene: TRBJ2-2

CDR3 DNA: TGTGCCAGCAGACTAACAGGGGGTTCCTCCAGTGAGCAGTTCTTT
CDR3 protein: CASRLTGGSSSEQFF
D gene: TRBD1
clone size: .
V gene: TRBV11-1
J gene: TRBJ2-1

CDR3 DNA: TGTGCCAGCAGCTTATTGCCGACAGGGGTGCACGAGCAGTACTTC
CDR3 protein: CASSLLPTGVHEQYF
D gene: TRBD1
clone size: many
V gene: TRBV11-1
J gene: TRBJ2-7

CDR3 DNA: TGCAGCCCCCTCGCGCCCCAGCATTTT
CDR3 protein: CSPLAPQHF
D gene: .
clone size: many
V gene: TRBV29-1
J gene: TRBJ1-5

CDR3 DNA: TGCGTCAGCAGCTTGGCAGGCAATCAGCCCCAGCATTTT
CDR3 protein: CVSSLAGNQPQHF
D gene: .
clone size: .
V gene: TRBV5-1
J gene: TRBJ1-5

CDR3 DNA: TGTGCCAGCAGTGACTCGAGATTGGGACAGGGAGCTTTGAACACTGAAACTTTCTTT
CDR3 protein: CASSDSRLGQGALNTETFF
D gene: TRBD1
clone size: .
V gene: TRBV6-4
J gene: TRBJ1-1

CDR3 DNA: TGCATTGCTAGTCCCCAGGGGGGGCGAAACTCTGGAAACATCATATATTTT
CDR3 protein: CIASPQGGRNSGNIIYF
D gene: TRBD1
clone size: .
V gene: TRBV20-1
J gene: TRBJ1-3

CDR3 DNA: TGTGCCAGCAGCCCTCGGTGGGCGGAACGACCTACGAACACCGGGGAGCTGTTTTTT
CDR3 protein: CASSPRWAERPTNTGELFF
D gene: .
clone size: .
V gene: TRBV7-9
J gene: TRBJ2-2